This T cell receptor (beta chain) stems from a study of T cell repertoires in cytomegalovirus infection. For the study at large: CMV epitopes that were recently identified and HLA-C-restricted were used alongside well-studied HLA-B-restricted ones. A matching HLA type, together with CMV infection, was signaled by public TCR beta signatures.

On this clonotype itself: Its antigen is currently unknown.

In germline, CDR1 is SGHDT, CDR2 YYEEEE. V was clipped by 4 bases and J by 4 bases, with 17 bases between them. The CDR3 contains 15 residues. MiXCR, applied by TCRdb to the reads, yields one record per CDR3 protein. The sample holds 310,000 or so distinct CDR3 sequences, just under 25% seen once. Study results and limitations: HLA-C-restricted CMV-specific TCR beta clonotypes prevailed in the ex vivo response. The study identified carriers of CMV plus the relevant HLA from cumulative public TCR beta family frequency.

The rearrangement uses TRBV5-6 and TRBJ2-5, with D possibly being TRBD1 (5 bases). This specimen consisted of cultured PBMCs, obtained from culture after CMV antigen stimulation. The receptor's source is a human donor in good health (CMV status not recorded). Some clones in this sample may be carry-over from other donors' samples. The CDR3 is CASSPGMRLGETQYF. For the CDR3, the DNA is TGTGCCAGCAGCCCAGGGATGCGATTGGGAGAGACCCAGTACTTC. The full variable domain, rest sourced from reference TRBV5-6 and TRBJ2-5, is DAGVTQSPTHLIKTRGQQVTLRCSPKSGHDTVSWYQQALGQGPQFIFQYYEEEERQRGNFPDRFSGHQFPNYSSELNVNALLLGDSALYLCASSPGMRLGETQYFGPGTRLLVL.